These T cell receptor beta chains were read from a single sample in a study of OX40 agonist ivuxolimab in advanced cancers. The data were produced by immunoSEQ multiplex PCR, yet TCRdb's version contains in-frame clones alone and is incomplete. The sample has about 35,000 clones; about 84% are singletons. The sequencing here drew on CD4+ or CD8+ T cells sorted from blood, taken in a trial of the OX40 agonist ivuxolimab. These receptors all stem from an adult with an advanced solid tumor such as melanoma, head and neck, liver or kidney cancer. The CDR3 runs from the conserved cysteine through the conserved F or W. The D gene is left open where the match is weak. Clone size, where shown, is once, few, many, or a class for clones that have expanded.

cdr3_length j_call v_call clone_size d_call cdr3_nt cdr3_aa
19 TRBJ2-1 TRBV19 - TRBD1 TGTGCCAGTACTCTGCATGGGGGACAGGAGGTCTTCTCCTACAATGAGCAGTTCTTC CASTLHGGQEVFSYNEQFF
15 TRBJ2-1 TRBV28 - - TGTGCCAGCAGGGGAGGAAGACAGGGACTCAATGAGCAGTTCTTC CASRGGRQGLNEQFF
15 TRBJ1-4 TRBV23-1 - - TGCGCCAACGAAGAGCAGGGTTCAGCTAATGAAAAACTGTTTTTT CANEEQGSANEKLFF
14 TRBJ1-5 TRBV6-5 - TRBD1 TGTGCCAGCAGTTGGACAGGGCGCGATCAGCCCCAGCATTTT CASSWTGRDQPQHF
15 TRBJ2-5 TRBV7-6 once - TGTGCCAGCAGCTTAACACAGGGTATAGGGGAGACCCAGTACTTC CASSLTQGIGETQYF
13 TRBJ2-3 TRBV11-3 - - TGTGCCAGCAGCTTAGATTGGGCGGGTACGCAGTATTTT CASSLDWAGTQYF
16 TRBJ2-7 TRBV4-2 few - TGTGCCAGCAGCCATCCCCGGAACAGGTCCACCTACGAGCAGTACTTC CASSHPRNRSTYEQYF
12 TRBJ1-2 TRBV19 - - TGTGCCAGTACCCGGGGCGGCTATGGCTACACCTTC CASTRGGYGYTF
16 TRBJ2-5 TRBV7-9 - - TGTGCCAGCAGCTTAGTCAGGGCCAGGGTCCAGGCCACCCAGTACTTC CASSLVRARVQATQYF
17 TRBJ1-2 TRBV9 - - TGTGCCAGCAGCCCCCTCGCAGGGGTGGAGTTACTATATGGCTACACCTTC CASSPLAGVELLYGYTF
14 TRBJ2-7 TRBV2 medium-sized TRBD1 TGTGCCAGCAGTGAAGAGGCAGGGGGATACGAGCAGTACTTC CASSEEAGGYEQYF
15 TRBJ2-1 TRBV6-5 - TRBD2 TGTGCCAGCAGTTACGGACTAGCGGGGGGGAATGAGCAGTTCTTC CASSYGLAGGNEQFF
15 TRBJ2-7 TRBV4-3 - TRBD2 TGCGCCAGCAGCCAAGATTACAGCGGGGGCTACGAGCAGTACTTC CASSQDYSGGYEQYF
14 TRBJ2-3 TRBV27 - - TGTGCCAGCAGCCATGGGGGGCGCGGCGATACGCAGTATTTT CASSHGGRGDTQYF
17 TRBJ2-7 TRBV28 - - TGTGCCAGCAACCTTAGGATCTCGCGGGACTTGAAATACGAGCAGTACTTC CASNLRISRDLKYEQYF
14 TRBJ2-1 TRBV27 few TRBD2 TGTGCCAGCAGTTTACCCGGGAGGGTCTATGAGCAGTTCTTC CASSLPGRVYEQFF
12 TRBJ1-1 TRBV5-1 - - TGCGCCAGCAGCTTTGGGGGGCCTGAAGCTTTCTTT CASSFGGPEAFF
12 TRBJ1-1 TRBV7-9 - - TGTGCCAGCAGCCTATCGAGGACTGAAGCTTTCTTT CASSLSRTEAFF
15 TRBJ1-2 TRBV7-2 - - TGTGCCAGCAGCTTGGTCGCGGTGGGGAACTATGGCTACACCTTC CASSLVAVGNYGYTF
16 TRBJ1-2 TRBV2 - TRBD1 TGTGCCAGCAACGGACAGGGGGGACAAGCTAACTATGGCTACACCTTC CASNGQGGQANYGYTF
13 TRBJ1-5 TRBV19 - - TGTGCCATATCTGGACTGATCAATCAGCCCCAGCATTTT CAISGLINQPQHF
14 TRBJ1-1 TRBV5-1 - - TGCGCCAGCAGCTTGCCCAGGGAGGAGACTGAAGCTTTCTTT CASSLPREETEAFF
15 TRBJ1-6 TRBV27 - - TGTGCCAGCAGTCCACAGACCGAACCACATTCACCCCTCCACTTT CASSPQTEPHSPLHF
13 TRBJ2-7 TRBV28 once - TGTGCCAGCAGAATGGGACCGTCCTCCGAGCAGTACTTC CASRMGPSSEQYF
13 TRBJ1-1 TRBV5-8 - - TGTGCCAGCAGCTTACCCCTTCGGACTGAAGCTTTCTTT CASSLPLRTEAFF
13 TRBJ1-1 TRBV6-5 - - TGTGCCAGCAGTTACACTCCCCGAGCTGAAGCTTTCTTT CASSYTPRAEAFF
13 TRBJ1-5 TRBV28 - - TGTGCCAGCAGTTTATCCCCCAATCAGCCCCAGCATTTT CASSLSPNQPQHF
15 TRBJ1-2 TRBV28 - TRBD1 TGTGCCAGCAGTTCCGTAGACAGGGGGCGCAATGGCTACACCTTC CASSSVDRGRNGYTF
17 TRBJ2-1 TRBV5-1 - TRBD2 TGCGCCAGCAGCTTGGGGGCCCTAGCGGGAATCTACAATGAGCAGTTCTTC CASSLGALAGIYNEQFF
17 TRBJ2-7 TRBV5-5 - TRBD1 TGTGCCAGCAGCTTGGCTTGGGGGACAGGGAACTCCTACGAGCAGTACTTC CASSLAWGTGNSYEQYF
12 TRBJ2-7 TRBV9 - - TGTGCCAGCAGCGTAGGAAGTGGAGTGCAGTACTTC CASSVGSGVQYF
14 TRBJ1-2 TRBV28 - - TGTGCCAGCAGACCATCTGGGGGGTGGTATGGCTACACCTTC CASRPSGGWYGYTF
14 TRBJ2-2 TRBV28 - - TGTGCCAGCGGTACAGGGTTCGCTGGCGGGGAGCTGTTTTTT CASGTGFAGGELFF
16 TRBJ2-1 TRBV5-4 few TRBD2 TGTGCCAGCAGCTCCCGACTAGCGGGGCCAAACAATGAGCAGTTCTTC CASSSRLAGPNNEQFF
17 TRBJ2-6 TRBV10-1 - - TGCGCCAGCAGTGAGAGGGCAGATAACTCTGGGGCCAACGTCCTGACTTTC CASSERADNSGANVLTF
17 TRBJ2-2 TRBV4-2 - - TGTGCCAGCAGCCAAGTTTACGGGGGATTGAACACCGGGGAGCTGTTTTTT CASSQVYGGLNTGELFF
15 TRBJ1-1 TRBV2 - - TGTGCCAGCAGTGAAAATACGGGGGGGTTAACTGAAGCTTTCTTT CASSENTGGLTEAFF
12 TRBJ2-5 TRBV11-2 - - TGTGCCAGCAGTCGATGGTCGTCGAGCCAGTACTTC CASSRWSSSQYF
16 TRBJ2-3 TRBV11-3 - TRBD2 TGTGCCAGCAGCTTGGAGGGACTAGCGGGGGCGGATACGCAGTATTTT CASSLEGLAGADTQYF
16 TRBJ1-3 TRBV6-1 - - TGTGCCAGCAGTGAATTTAGGGACCTCTCTGGAAACACCATATATTTT CASSEFRDLSGNTIYF
15 TRBJ2-7 TRBV11-2 - TRBD2 TGTGCCAGCAGCCCAAGACTAGCGGGAGCCTACGAGCAGTACTTC CASSPRLAGAYEQYF
14 TRBJ1-5 TRBV2 - - TGTGCCAGCAGTGAAATGGCAGGGGTGCAGCCCCAGCATTTT CASSEMAGVQPQHF
14 TRBJ2-5 TRBV9 - - TGTGCCAGCAGCTCATGGACCGGGCAAGAGACCCAGTACTTC CASSSWTGQETQYF
13 TRBJ2-7 TRBV6-5 medium-sized - TGTGCCAGCAGGCCCGGGAAAATCTACGAGCAGTACTTC CASRPGKIYEQYF
15 TRBJ2-3 TRBV11-3 - - TGTGCCAGCAGCCGAAGGGGGGACGGGACAGATACGCAGTATTTT CASSRRGDGTDTQYF
18 TRBJ1-2 TRBV5-4 - - TGTGCCAGCAGCATTCCGGGACCGCTGGGAAACAATTCCTATGGCTACACCTTC CASSIPGPLGNNSYGYTF
14 TRBJ1-2 TRBV6-5 - - TGTGCCAGCAGTTACCAGGGGAATTCTGGGGGCTACACCTTC CASSYQGNSGGYTF
14 TRBJ2-3 TRBV5-4 - - TGTGCCAGCAGCTTTGTACAGGGTACAGATACGCAGTATTTT CASSFVQGTDTQYF
15 TRBJ2-1 TRBV5-4 - TRBD1 TGTGCCAGCAGCCCCGACGGACAGGGGGCGTATGAGCAGTTCTTC CASSPDGQGAYEQFF
15 TRBJ2-1 TRBV7-6 - TRBD1 TGTGCCAGCAGCCCCGCCGGGACAGGAAACAATGAGCAGTTCTTC CASSPAGTGNNEQFF
16 TRBJ2-5 TRBV14 - - TGTGCCAGCAGGCCTCCCCACAGGGGAGGGAGGGAGACCCAGTACTTC CASRPPHRGGRETQYF
17 TRBJ2-1 TRBV2 - TRBD2 TGTGCCAGCAGTGTTAGCGGGAGGGCCGGGTCCTACAATGAGCAGTTCTTC CASSVSGRAGSYNEQFF
11 TRBJ2-3 TRBV12-5 - - TGTGCTAGTTCCCTAGGAAACACGCAGTATTTT CASSLGNTQYF